This T cell receptor beta chain was retrieved from a study of CD8+ T cells in alopecia areata. Findings and caveats of the study: Higher clonality was seen in lesional scalp than in normal scalp, especially in alopecia totalis/universalis.

A few counts support this clone. Its specificity is not known. cDNA serving as the sequencing template came from extracted, reverse transcribed RNA. Profiled with immunoSEQ multiplex PCR; TCRdb holds only in-frame clones, not every one. The table shows under 150,000 clones, with approximately 60% occurring only once. Treatment: oral pan-JAK inhibitor, 5-10 mg twice daily. The TCR was taken from a human donor with alopecia areata. The sample consisted of CD4+ T cells sorted from blood, taken at week 4, from a patient treated with tofacitinib.

The CDR3: CASGMDSYEQYF. CDR3 sequence (DNA): TGTGCCAGCGGAATGGACAGCTACGAGCAGTACTTC. The V and J genes are TRBV6-5 and TRBJ2-7, with D tentatively TRBD1 (6 bases). Germline CDR1 and CDR2: MNHEY and SVGAGI. V was cut by 8 bases and J by 3 bases, with 11 bases left in between. The CDR3 runs to 12 residues.